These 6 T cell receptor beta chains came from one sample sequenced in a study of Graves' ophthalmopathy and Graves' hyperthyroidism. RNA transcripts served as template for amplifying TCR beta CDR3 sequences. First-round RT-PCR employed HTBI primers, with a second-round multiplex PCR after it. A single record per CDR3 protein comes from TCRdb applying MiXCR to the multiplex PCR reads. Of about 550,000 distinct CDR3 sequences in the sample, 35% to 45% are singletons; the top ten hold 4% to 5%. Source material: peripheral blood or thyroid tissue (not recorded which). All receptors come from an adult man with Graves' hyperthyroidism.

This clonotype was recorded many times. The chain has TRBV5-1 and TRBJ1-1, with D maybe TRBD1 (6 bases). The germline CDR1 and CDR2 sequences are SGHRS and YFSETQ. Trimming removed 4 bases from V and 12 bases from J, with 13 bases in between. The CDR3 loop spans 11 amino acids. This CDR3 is CASSAQGISFF. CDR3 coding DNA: TGCGCCAGCAGCGCGCAGGGGATATCTTTCTTT.

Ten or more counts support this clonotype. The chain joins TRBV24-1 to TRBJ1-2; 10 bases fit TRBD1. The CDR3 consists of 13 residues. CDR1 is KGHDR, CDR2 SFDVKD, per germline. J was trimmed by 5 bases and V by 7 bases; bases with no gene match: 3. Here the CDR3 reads CATRGTGEYGYTF. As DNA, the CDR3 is TGTGCCACCAGGGGGACAGGGGAATATGGCTACACCTTC.

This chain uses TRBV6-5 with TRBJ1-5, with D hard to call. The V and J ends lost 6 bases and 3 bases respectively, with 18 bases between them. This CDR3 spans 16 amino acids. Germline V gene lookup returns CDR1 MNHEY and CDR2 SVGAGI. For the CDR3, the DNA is TGTGCCAGCAGGGCCCTCCACGGAGGCCTCAATCAGCCCCAGCATTTT. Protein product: CASRALHGGLNQPQHF.

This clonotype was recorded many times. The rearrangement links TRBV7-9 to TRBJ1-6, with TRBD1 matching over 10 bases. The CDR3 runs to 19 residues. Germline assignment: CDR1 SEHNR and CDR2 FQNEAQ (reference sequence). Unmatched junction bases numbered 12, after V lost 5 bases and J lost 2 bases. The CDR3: CASSEATGQGIPYNSPLHF. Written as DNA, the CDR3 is TGTGCCAGCAGCGAAGCGACGGGACAGGGGATCCCCTATAATTCACCCCTCCACTTT.

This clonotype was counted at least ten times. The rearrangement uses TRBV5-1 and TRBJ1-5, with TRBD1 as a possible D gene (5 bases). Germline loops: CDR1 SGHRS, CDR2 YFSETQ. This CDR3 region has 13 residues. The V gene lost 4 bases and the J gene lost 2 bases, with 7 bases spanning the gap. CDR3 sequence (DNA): TGCGCCAGCAGCCAGGGTGGCAATCAGCCCCAGCATTTT. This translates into CASSQGGNQPQHF.

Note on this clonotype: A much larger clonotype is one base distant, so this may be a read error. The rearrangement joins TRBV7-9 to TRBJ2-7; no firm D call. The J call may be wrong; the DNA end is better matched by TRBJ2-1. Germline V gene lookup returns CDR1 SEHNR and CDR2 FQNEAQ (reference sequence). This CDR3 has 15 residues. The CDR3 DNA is TGTGCCAGCAGCTTAGCGGGCGGTCGAGGCTACGAGCAGTTCTTC. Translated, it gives CASSLAGGRGYEQFF.